The clone carrying this T cell receptor beta chain was detected only once. Profiled with immunoSEQ multiplex PCR; TCRdb holds only in-frame clones, not every one. The table records 260,000 or so clones, approximately 88% of them present only once. The data stem from a study of blood T cell repertoires in COVID-19. V was pared by 5 bases and J by 6 bases, with 11 bases between. Germline CDR1 and CDR2: DFQATT and SNEGSKA (reference sequence). There are 11 residues in the CDR3. This TCR derives from a man in his late teens or twenties with active or convalescent COVID-19. Source material: peripheral blood. The chain has TRBV20-1 and TRBJ2-7; D might be TRBD1 (5 bases). CDR3 region: CSASQGGEQYF. The CDR3 DNA reads as TGCAGTGCTTCCCAGGGTGGCGAGCAGTACTTC.